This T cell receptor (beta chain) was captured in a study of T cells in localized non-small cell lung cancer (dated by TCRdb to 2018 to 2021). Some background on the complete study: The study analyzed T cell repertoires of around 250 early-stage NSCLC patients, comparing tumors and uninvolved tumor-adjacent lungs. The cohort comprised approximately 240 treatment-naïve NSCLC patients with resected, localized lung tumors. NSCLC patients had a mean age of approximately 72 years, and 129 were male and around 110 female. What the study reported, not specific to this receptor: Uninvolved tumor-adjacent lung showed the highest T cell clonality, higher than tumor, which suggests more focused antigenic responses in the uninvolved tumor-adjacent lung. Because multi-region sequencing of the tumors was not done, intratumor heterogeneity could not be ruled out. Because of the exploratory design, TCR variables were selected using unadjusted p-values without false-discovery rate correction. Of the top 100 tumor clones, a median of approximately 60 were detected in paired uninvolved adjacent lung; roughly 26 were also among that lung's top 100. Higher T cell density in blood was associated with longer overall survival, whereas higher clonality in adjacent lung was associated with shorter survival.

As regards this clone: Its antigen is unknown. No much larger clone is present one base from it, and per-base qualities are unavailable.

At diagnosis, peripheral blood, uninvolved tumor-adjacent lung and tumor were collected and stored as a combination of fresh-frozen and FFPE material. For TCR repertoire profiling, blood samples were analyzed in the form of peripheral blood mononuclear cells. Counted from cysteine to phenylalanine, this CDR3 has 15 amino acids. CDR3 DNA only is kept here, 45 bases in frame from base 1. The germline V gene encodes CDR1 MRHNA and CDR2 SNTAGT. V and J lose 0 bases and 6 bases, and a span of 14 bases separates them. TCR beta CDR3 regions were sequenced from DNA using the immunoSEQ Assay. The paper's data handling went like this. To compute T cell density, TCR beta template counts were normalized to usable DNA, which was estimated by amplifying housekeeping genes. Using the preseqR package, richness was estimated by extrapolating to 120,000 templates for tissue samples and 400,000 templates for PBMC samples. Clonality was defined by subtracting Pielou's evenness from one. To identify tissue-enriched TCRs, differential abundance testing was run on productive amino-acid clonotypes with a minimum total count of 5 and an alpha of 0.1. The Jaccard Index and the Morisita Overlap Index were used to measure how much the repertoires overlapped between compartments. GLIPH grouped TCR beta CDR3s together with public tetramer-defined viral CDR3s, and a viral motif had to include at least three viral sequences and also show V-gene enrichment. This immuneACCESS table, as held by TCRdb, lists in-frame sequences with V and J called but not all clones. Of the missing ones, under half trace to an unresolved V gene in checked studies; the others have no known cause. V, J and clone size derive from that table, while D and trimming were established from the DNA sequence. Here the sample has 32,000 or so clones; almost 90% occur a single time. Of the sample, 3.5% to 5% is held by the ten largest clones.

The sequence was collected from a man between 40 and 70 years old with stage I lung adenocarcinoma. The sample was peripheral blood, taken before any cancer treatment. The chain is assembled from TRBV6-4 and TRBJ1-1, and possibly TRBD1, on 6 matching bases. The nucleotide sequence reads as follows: TGTGCCAGCAGTGACTCGCATATGGGGGCGTCTGAAGCTTTCTTT. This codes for CASSDSHMGASEAFF.